This T cell receptor (beta chain) was sequenced in a study of Ad26.COV2.S vaccination and SARS-CoV-2 variants. Broader study findings: Spike-specific TCR breadth ran higher among vaccine recipients than placebo recipients.

Comments on this clone: The antigen remains undetermined.

Trimming shortened V by 0 bases and J by 2 bases, and 8 bases separated the two germline ends. Per the germline V gene, CDR1 is MNHEY and CDR2 is SMNVEV (reference sequence). This CDR3 is built from 15 residues. Treatment given: 19 received Ad26.COV2.S at low or high dose, single or two shots; about 5 received placebo; per-sample allocation not given. The investigators took samples on day 63 after the first vaccine or placebo injection. Assay: immunoSEQ multiplex PCR; the TCRdb copy retains only in-frame clones and omits some. The sample consists of some 640,000 clones, about 90% of them appearing once.

The TCR was taken from a person aged 18-65 years who received the Ad26.COV2.S COVID-19 vaccine or a placebo. The input for sequencing was peripheral blood, taken in a trial of Ad26.COV2.S vaccine versus placebo. The rearrangement joins TRBV27 to TRBJ1-5; D is possibly TRBD1 (5 bases). The CDR3 reads CASSLSQGGNQPQHF. CDR3 DNA sequence: TGTGCCAGCAGTTTATCCCAGGGAGGCAATCAGCCCCAGCATTTT.